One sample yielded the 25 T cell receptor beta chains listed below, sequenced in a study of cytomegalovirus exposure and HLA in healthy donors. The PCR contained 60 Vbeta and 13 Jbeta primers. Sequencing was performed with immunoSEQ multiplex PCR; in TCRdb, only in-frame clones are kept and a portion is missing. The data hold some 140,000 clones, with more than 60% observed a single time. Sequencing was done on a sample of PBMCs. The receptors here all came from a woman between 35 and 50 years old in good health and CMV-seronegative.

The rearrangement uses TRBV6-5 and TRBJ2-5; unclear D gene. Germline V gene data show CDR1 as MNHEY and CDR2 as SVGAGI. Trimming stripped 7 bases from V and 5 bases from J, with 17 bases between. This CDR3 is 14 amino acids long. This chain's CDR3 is CASTTPSTLETQYF. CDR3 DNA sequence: TGTGCCAGCACCACCCCCTCGACATTGGAGACCCAGTACTTC.

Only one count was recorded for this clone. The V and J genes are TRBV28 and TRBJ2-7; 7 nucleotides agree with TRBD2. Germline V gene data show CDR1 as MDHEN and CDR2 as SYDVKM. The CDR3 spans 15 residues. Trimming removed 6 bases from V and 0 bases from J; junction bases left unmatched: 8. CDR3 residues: CASSKPGLPSYEQYF. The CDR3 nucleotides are TGTGCCAGCAGCAAACCGGGACTACCCTCCTACGAGCAGTACTTC.

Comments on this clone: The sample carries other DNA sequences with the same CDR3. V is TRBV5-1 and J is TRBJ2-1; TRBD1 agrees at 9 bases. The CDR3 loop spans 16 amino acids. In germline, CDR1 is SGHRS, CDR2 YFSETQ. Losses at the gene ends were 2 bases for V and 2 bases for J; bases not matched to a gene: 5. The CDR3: CASSLSRDRAYNEQFF. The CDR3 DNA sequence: TGCGCCAGCAGCTTATCCCGGGACAGGGCCTACAATGAGCAGTTCTTC.

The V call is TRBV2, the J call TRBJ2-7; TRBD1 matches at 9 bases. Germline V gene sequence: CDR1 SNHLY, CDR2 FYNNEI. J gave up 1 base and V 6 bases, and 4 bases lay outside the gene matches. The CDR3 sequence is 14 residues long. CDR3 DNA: TGTGCCAGCAGCGGACAGGGGCCTTCCTACGAGCAGTACTTC. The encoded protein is CASSGQGPSYEQYF.

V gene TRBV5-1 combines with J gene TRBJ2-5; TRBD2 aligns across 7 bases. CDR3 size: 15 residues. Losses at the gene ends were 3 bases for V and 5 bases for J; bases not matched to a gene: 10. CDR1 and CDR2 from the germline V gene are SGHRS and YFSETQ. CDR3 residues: CASSSPGLGLETQYF. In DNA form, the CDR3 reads TGCGCCAGCAGCTCCCCAGGACTAGGTCTGGAGACCCAGTACTTC.

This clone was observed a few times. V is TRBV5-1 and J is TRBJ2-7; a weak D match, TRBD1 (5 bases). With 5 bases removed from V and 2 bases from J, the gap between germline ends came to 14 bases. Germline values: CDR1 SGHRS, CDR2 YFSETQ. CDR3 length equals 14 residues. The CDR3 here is CASRVWQGTYEQYF. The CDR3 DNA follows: TGCGCCAGCAGGGTTTGGCAGGGAACCTACGAGCAGTACTTC.

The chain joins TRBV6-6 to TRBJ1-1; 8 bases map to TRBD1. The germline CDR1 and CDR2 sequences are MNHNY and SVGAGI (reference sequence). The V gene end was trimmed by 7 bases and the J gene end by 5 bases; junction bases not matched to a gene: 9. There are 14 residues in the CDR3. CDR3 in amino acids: CASTLSTGETEAFF. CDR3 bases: TGTGCCAGCACCCTATCGACAGGGGAGACTGAAGCTTTCTTT.

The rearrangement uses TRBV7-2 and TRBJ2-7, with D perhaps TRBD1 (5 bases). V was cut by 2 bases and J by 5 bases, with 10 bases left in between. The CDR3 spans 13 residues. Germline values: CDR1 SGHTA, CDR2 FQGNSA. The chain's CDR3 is CASSLRGRDEQYF. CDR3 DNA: TGTGCCAGCAGCTTAAGGGGCAGGGACGAGCAGTACTTC.

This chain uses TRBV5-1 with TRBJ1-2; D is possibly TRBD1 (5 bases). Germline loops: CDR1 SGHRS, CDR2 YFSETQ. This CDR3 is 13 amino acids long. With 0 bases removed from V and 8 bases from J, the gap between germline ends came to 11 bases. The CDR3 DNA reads TGCGCCAGCAGCTTGGATGGGGCTCGAGGCTACACCTTC. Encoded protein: CASSLDGARGYTF.

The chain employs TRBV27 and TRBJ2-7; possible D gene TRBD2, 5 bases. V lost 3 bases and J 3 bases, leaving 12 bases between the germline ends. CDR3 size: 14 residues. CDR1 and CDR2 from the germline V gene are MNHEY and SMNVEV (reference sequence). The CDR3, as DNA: TGTGCCAGCAGTTTTGGCGTCCGGGACTACGAGCAGTACTTC. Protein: CASSFGVRDYEQYF.

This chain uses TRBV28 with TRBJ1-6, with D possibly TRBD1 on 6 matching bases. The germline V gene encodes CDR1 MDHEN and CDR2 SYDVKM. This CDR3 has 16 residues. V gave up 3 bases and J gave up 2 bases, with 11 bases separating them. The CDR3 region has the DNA TGTGCCAGCAGTTTCAGGGGCGTACCCTATAATTCACCCCTCCACTTT. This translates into CASSFRGVPYNSPLHF.

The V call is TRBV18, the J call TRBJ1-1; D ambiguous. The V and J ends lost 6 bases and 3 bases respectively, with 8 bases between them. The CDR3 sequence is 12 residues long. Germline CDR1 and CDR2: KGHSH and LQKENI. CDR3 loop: CASSEGDTEAFF. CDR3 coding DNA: TGTGCCAGCTCCGAGGGAGACACTGAAGCTTTCTTT. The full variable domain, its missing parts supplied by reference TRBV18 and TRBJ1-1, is NAGVMQNPRHLVRRRGQEARLRCSPMKGHSHVYWYRQLPEEGLKFMVYLQKENIIDESGMPKERFSAEFPKEGPSILRIQQVVRGDSAAYFCASSEGDTEAFFGQGTRLTVV.

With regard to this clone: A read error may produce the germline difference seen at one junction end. The CDR3 DNA sequence: TGTGCCAGCAGTTACTACGACAGGGAAAGAAACACCGTATATTTT. It specifies CASSYYDRERNTVYF. This rearrangement joins TRBV6-6 to TRBJ1-3; 7 nucleotides line up with TRBD1. The CDR3 length is 15 residues. CDR1 is MNHNY, CDR2 SVGAGI, per germline (reference sequence).

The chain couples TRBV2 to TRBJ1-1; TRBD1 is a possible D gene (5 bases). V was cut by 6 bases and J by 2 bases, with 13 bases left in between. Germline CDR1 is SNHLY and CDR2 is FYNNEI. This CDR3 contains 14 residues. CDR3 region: CASRSGHQNTEAFF. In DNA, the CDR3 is TGTGCCAGCAGATCAGGACACCAAAACACTGAAGCTTTCTTT.

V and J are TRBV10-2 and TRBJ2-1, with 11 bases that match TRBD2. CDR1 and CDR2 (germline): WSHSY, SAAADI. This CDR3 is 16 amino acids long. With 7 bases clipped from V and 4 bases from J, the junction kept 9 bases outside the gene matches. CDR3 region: CASNGVAGGGYNEQFF. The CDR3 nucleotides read TGCGCCAGCAATGGAGTAGCGGGAGGGGGGTACAATGAGCAGTTCTTC.

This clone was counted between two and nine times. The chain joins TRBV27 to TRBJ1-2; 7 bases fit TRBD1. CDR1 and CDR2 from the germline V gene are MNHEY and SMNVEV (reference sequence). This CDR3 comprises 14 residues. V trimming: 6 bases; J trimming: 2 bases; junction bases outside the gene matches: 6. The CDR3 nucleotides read TGTGCCAGCAGCTCAAAGGGACAGAACTATGGCTACACCTTC. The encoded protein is CASSSKGQNYGYTF.

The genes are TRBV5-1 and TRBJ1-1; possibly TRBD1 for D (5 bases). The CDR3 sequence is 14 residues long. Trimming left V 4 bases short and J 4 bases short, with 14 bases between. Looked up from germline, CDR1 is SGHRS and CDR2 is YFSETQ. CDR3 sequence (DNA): TGCGCCAGCAGCAAGGACATAGCCGGCACTGAAGCTTTCTTT. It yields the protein CASSKDIAGTEAFF.

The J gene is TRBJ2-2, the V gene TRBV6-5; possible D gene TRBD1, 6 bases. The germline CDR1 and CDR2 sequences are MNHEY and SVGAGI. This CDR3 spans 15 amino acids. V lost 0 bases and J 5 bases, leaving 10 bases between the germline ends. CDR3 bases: TGTGCCAGCAGTTACTCGGCAGGGGAAACCGGGGAGCTGTTTTTT. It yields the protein CASSYSAGETGELFF.

The CDR3 nucleotides are TGTGCCAGCAGTTACTCGGGGCAATATGGCTACACCTTC. The encoded protein is CASSYSGQYGYTF. The chain employs TRBV6-5 and TRBJ1-2; maybe TRBD1 (5 bases). Trimming removed 0 bases from V and 5 bases from J, with 7 bases in between. The CDR3 covers 13 residues. Per the germline V gene, CDR1 is MNHEY and CDR2 is SVGAGI.

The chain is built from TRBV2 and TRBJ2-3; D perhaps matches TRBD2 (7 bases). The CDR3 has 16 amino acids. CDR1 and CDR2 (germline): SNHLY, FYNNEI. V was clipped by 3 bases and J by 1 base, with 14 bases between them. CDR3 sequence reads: CASSDPRGGGTDTQYF. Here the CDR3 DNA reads TGTGCCAGCAGTGATCCGAGGGGGGGAGGCACAGATACGCAGTATTTT.

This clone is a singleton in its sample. CDR3 sequence reads: CASGTGGSETQYF. CDR3 nucleotide sequence: TGTGCCAGTGGGACAGGAGGCTCGGAGACCCAGTACTTC. The rearrangement uses TRBV19 and TRBJ2-5; 8 bases fit TRBD1. V was clipped by 8 bases and J by 5 bases; unmatched bases: 7. The CDR3 spans 13 residues. CDR1 is LNHDA and CDR2 is SQIVND in the germline V gene (reference sequence).

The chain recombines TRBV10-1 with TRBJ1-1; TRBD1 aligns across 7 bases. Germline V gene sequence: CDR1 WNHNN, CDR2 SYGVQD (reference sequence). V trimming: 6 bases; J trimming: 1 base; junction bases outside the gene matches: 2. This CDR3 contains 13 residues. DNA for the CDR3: TGCGCCAGCAGGACAGGGTGGAACACTGAAGCTTTCTTT. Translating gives CASRTGWNTEAFF.

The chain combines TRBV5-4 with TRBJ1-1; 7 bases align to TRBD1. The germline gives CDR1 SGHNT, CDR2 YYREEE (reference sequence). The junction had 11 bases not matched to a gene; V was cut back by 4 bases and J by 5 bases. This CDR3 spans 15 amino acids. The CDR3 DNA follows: TGTGCCAGCAGCCTTGACGCGACAGGGAGTACTGAAGCTTTCTTT. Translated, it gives CASSLDATGSTEAFF.

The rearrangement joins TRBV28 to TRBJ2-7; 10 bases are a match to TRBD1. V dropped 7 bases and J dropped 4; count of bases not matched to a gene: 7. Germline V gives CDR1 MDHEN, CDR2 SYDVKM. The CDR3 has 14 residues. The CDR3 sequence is CASNPGQGLYEQYF. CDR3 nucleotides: TGTGCCAGCAATCCGGGACAGGGGTTATACGAGCAGTACTTC. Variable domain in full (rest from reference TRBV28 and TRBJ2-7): DVKVTQSSRYLVKRTGEKVFLECVQDMDHENMFWYRQDPGLGLRLIYFSYDVKMKEKGDIPEGYSVSREKKERFSLILESASTNQTSMYLCASNPGQGLYEQYFGPGTRLTVT.

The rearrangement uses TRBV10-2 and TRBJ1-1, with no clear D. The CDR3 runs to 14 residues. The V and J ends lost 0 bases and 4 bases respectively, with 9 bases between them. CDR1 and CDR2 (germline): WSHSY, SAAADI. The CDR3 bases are TGCGCCAGCAGTGAGTCGCGGGGTCGCACTGAAGCTTTCTTT. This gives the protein CASSESRGRTEAFF.